The source of this T cell receptor beta chain is a study of OX40 agonist ivuxolimab in advanced cancers. With regard to the full study: Ivuxolimab, which targeted the costimulatory receptor OX40 (CD134), was an agonistic, fully human IgG2 monoclonal antibody. Intravenous ivuxolimab was administered to patients every 2 weeks at six dose levels: 0.01, 0.1, 0.3, 1.5, 3 and 10 mg/kg. Among the 50 to 55 dose-escalation patients, some 20 had hepatocellular carcinoma, approximately 15 melanoma, 9 renal cell carcinoma and 9 head and neck cancer. The dose-escalation cohort was 80% to 90% male with a mean age of about 65 years, ranging from 23 to 79. Prior anti-PD-1, anti-PD-L1 or anti-CTLA-4 therapy was permitted, and 40% of dose-escalation patients had received checkpoint inhibitors. Partial responses occurred in three dose-escalation patients: two with cutaneous melanoma and one with hepatocellular carcinoma. Peripheral TCRbeta sequencing was intended to test whether TCR sequence diversity was altered and clonal T-cell expansion was caused by ivuxolimab. The paper reports the monotherapy dose-escalation portion (N ≈ 50 patients) of the phase I ivuxolimab trial. Study-level results and caveats: At doses of 0.1 to 3.0 mg/kg, clonal expansion of both CD4+ and CD8+ T cells in blood was seen between baseline and week 6. The antigen specificity of the peripheral T cells that underwent clonal expansion was not determined. After ivuxolimab, CD8+ T cells had more expanded clones than CD4+ T cells on average. In partial responders in the 0.1-3.0 mg/kg groups, normalized peripheral clonal expansion was found to be among the lowest, especially among CD8+ T cells. Low levels of normalized T-cell clonal expansion were also seen in some nonresponding patients.

A word on this clone: It has no known antigen specificity. No much larger clone exists at a distance of one base, and base qualities are not known.

For sequencing of the TCRbeta CDR3 region, genomic DNA was extracted from the sorted cells. TCRbeta CDR3 regions were sequenced using the immunoSEQ Assay. What TCRdb holds here is the immuneACCESS table cut down to in-frame rearrangements. Part of the clones is not present; checked against another copy, under half of the missing clones reflect an unresolved V gene, and the others are unexplained. The table for this sample lists about 19,000 clones; about 89% of them were counted only once. The ten most abundant clones make up approximately 50% of the sample. The trial excluded patients who had a history of autoimmune disease or who were on systemic immunosuppression. Peripheral blood for TCR sequencing was collected from all dose cohorts at baseline, on cycle 4 day 1, and on cycle 7 day 1. Samples came from an open-label, multicenter, first-in-human phase I dose-escalation trial of ivuxolimab. Adults with locally advanced or metastatic head and neck squamous cell, hepatocellular, melanoma or renal cell carcinoma were enrolled in the trial. Before TCR sequencing, CD4+ and CD8+ T cells were separately sorted from peripheral blood.

CDR1 and CDR2 were assigned from the germline V gene as MNHEY and SVGAGI. Reading from cysteine to phenylalanine, the CDR3 counts 13 amino acids. Just CDR3 DNA is preserved here, 39 bases in frame from base 1. Trimming costs V 4 bases and J 5 bases, and their ends lie 9 bases apart. The chain links TRBV6-5 with TRBJ1-5, with the D segment identity uncertain. The TCR originated in an adult with an advanced solid tumor such as melanoma, head and neck, liver or kidney cancer. Specimen: CD4+ or CD8+ T cells sorted from blood, collected in a trial of the OX40 agonist ivuxolimab. CDR3 protein: CASSSDDHQPQHF. In nucleotide form, the sequence is TGTGCCAGCAGTTCGGACGATCATCAGCCCCAGCATTTT.